One sample yielded the 10 T cell receptor beta chains listed below, sequenced in a study of shared clonotypes between healthy human individuals. The method was immunoSEQ multiplex PCR; TCRdb's version includes in-frame clones alone and lacks a portion of them. This sample has 1.6 million or so clones, with roughly 95% found just once. Sequenced sample: naive CD4+ T cells sorted from blood. The subset was: CD45RA+ positively selected. Receptor source: a man aged 25-45 years in good health.

The chain couples TRBV2 to TRBJ2-3; 7 nucleotides match TRBD1. The CDR3 sequence is 15 residues long. The germline V gene has CDR1 SNHLY and CDR2 FYNNEI. The junction had 7 bases not matched to a gene; V was cut back by 7 bases and J by 0 bases. The chain's CDR3 is CASKNRQGSTDTQYF. The DNA of the CDR3 is TGTGCCAGCAAGAACCGACAGGGCAGCACAGATACGCAGTATTTT.

The chain employs TRBV10-3 and TRBJ2-3, with TRBD1 matching over 7 bases. V shed 6 bases, J shed 0 bases, and the junction held 6 bases outside the gene matches. The CDR3 is 15 residues long. CDR1 and CDR2 from the germline V gene are ENHRY and SYGVKD. The DNA of the CDR3 is TGTGCCATCAGCCGCGGACAGGTTAGCACAGATACGCAGTATTTT. Its translation is CAISRGQVSTDTQYF.

As concerns this clone: Different DNA sequences within this sample yield the same CDR3. This chain joins TRBV5-1 and TRBJ2-1; 13 bases match TRBD2. This CDR3 comprises 15 residues. Per germline, CDR1 SGHRS and CDR2 YFSETQ. The ends lost 0 bases at V and 6 bases at J; junction bases unmatched: 0. In nucleotides, the CDR3 is TGCGCCAGCAGCTTGGGGACTAGCGGGAGCAATGAGCAGTTCTTC. It is translated as CASSLGTSGSNEQFF.

The rearrangement uses TRBV19 and TRBJ2-7, with 10 positions matching TRBD2. Germline assignment: CDR1 LNHDA and CDR2 SQIVND (reference sequence). The CDR3 is 16 amino acids. Trimming cost V 3 bases and J 4 bases; bases outside gene matches: 9. This chain's CDR3 is CASSMGRLAGPYEQYF. The CDR3 nucleotides read TGTGCCAGTAGTATGGGGAGACTAGCGGGCCCTTACGAGCAGTACTTC.

The V and J genes are TRBV9 and TRBJ1-3; D perhaps matches TRBD1 (6 bases). Germline V CDR1 and CDR2: SGDLS, YYNGEE. The CDR3 sequence is 16 residues long. V lost 3 bases to trimming and J lost 0 bases, with 13 bases between them. CDR3 in amino acids: CASSARTVRSGNTIYF. The CDR3 DNA sequence: TGTGCCAGCAGCGCTAGGACAGTCCGCTCTGGAAACACCATATATTTT.

V and J are TRBV5-4 and TRBJ2-1; D gene unclear. Germline loops: CDR1 SGHNT, CDR2 YYREEE (reference sequence). The CDR3 length is 13 residues. Trimming pared 3 bases from V and 6 bases from J, leaving 10 bases between. CDR3 sequence reads: CASSSPQSNEQFF. In DNA, the CDR3 is TGTGCCAGCAGCTCCCCGCAATCCAATGAGCAGTTCTTC.

Only a few counts were recorded for this clone. The V gene is TRBV6-5, the J gene TRBJ1-2; the D is unclear. The CDR3 has 13 residues. V was trimmed by 2 bases and J by 3 bases, leaving 7 bases between them. Germline lookup yields CDR1 MNHEY and CDR2 SVGAGI. CDR3 DNA: TGTGCCAGCAGTTACCACGCGTACTATGGCTACACCTTC. Translation gives CASSYHAYYGYTF.

The chain employs TRBV7-2 and TRBJ2-3; TRBD1 aligns across 8 bases. This CDR3 comprises 13 residues. The V gene end was trimmed by 5 bases and the J gene end by 6 bases; junction bases not matched to a gene: 4. Germline-derived CDR1 and CDR2 are SGHTA and FQGNSA. The CDR3 DNA reads TGTGCCAGCAGCGTAGACAGGGGTGATACGCAGTATTTT. This sequence encodes CASSVDRGDTQYF.

The genes are TRBV18 and TRBJ2-1, with TRBD2 matching 8 bases. Trimming cost V 0 bases and J 8 bases; bases outside gene matches: 6. This CDR3 spans 15 amino acids. The germline V gene encodes CDR1 KGHSH and CDR2 LQKENI. CDR3 in DNA: TGTGCCAGCTCACCACCGGGGCGGGAGGTCGATGAGCAGTTCTTC. Protein product: CASSPPGREVDEQFF.

The CDR3 DNA follows: TGTGCCAGCAGTTTAAAGGGTCCACAGTCACAGGAGCAGTACTTC. Encoded protein: CASSLKGPQSQEQYF. J is TRBJ2-7 and V is TRBV27, with D unclear. Germline CDR1 and CDR2: MNHEY and SMNVEV (reference sequence). The V end was cut by 2 bases, the J end by 7 bases, with 18 bases between. The CDR3 has 15 amino acids.